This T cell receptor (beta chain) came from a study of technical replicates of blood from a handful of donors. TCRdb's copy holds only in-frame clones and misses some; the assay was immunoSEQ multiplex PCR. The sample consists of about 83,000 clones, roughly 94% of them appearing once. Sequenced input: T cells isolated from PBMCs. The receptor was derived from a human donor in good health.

The CDR3 reads CASSDRPGTSPYNEQFF. Written as DNA, the CDR3 is TGTGCCAGCAGTGACCGCCCCGGGACTAGCCCTTACAATGAGCAGTTCTTC. The chain has TRBV6-1 and TRBJ2-1; TRBD2 aligns across 9 bases. With 3 bases clipped from V and 4 bases from J, the junction kept 10 bases outside the gene matches. Germline V gene lookup returns CDR1 MNHNS and CDR2 SASEGT. This CDR3 has 17 amino acids.